The next 13 T cell receptor beta chains were all read from a single sample in a study of shared clonotypes between healthy human individuals (dated by TCRdb to 2019 to 2021). To prepare the library, the immunoSEQ multiplex PCR assay was applied. TCRdb retrieved this table from immuneACCESS and kept in-frame rearrangements only. Not all clones are present; in checked studies, unresolved V genes account for under half, and no reason is known for the remainder. This sample comprises over a million clones, 78% of them detected only once. The ten largest clones capture more than 0.45% of the sample. The sequenced sample consisted of memory CD4+ T cells from PBMCs. What this sample's cell subset or site label stands for: CD45RA-negative fraction. The receptors were gathered from a young man in good health. Some clones in this sample may be carry-over from other donors' samples.

The rearrangement links TRBV6-5 to TRBJ1-6; 10 bases match TRBD1. The junction had 2 bases not matched to a gene; V was cut back by 6 bases and J by 6 bases. This CDR3 spans 14 amino acids. The germline CDR1 and CDR2 sequences are MNHEY and SVGAGI. Here the CDR3 reads CASRRDRGNSPLHF. The CDR3 DNA reads TGTGCCAGCAGGAGGGACAGGGGTAATTCACCCCTCCACTTT.

This clone turned up a few times. This chain's CDR3 is CASSPGLERGNTIYF. The CDR3 DNA is TGTGCCAGCAGCCCGGGACTTGAACGTGGAAACACCATATATTTT. The rearrangement uses TRBV11-2 and TRBJ1-3; TRBD1 is a possible D gene (5 bases). Trimming took 5 bases from V and 3 from J, leaving 14 bases between them. Germline V gives CDR1 SGHAT, CDR2 FQNNGV. The CDR3 consists of 15 residues.

This clone was detected only once. J is TRBJ2-1 and V is TRBV9, with 9 positions matching TRBD2. The CDR3 loop spans 14 amino acids. Trimming took 0 bases from V and 14 from J; bases not matched to a gene: 9. Per the germline V gene, CDR1 is SGDLS and CDR2 is YYNGEE. As DNA, the CDR3 is TGTGCCAGCAGCGTAGCTACCCCCGGGACTAGCAAGTTCTTC. It codes for CASSVATPGTSKFF.

V gene TRBV19 combines with J gene TRBJ2-2; 8 bases line up with TRBD2. J was trimmed by 7 bases and V by 7 bases; bases with no gene match: 20. This CDR3 region has 18 residues. Germline V gene sequence: CDR1 LNHDA, CDR2 SQIVND (reference sequence). The CDR3: CASTRGGLSYTSSGELFF. The CDR3 DNA is TGTGCCAGTACCCGGGGGGGACTATCCTACACATCGAGCGGGGAGCTGTTTTTT.

The rearrangement uses TRBV7-9 and TRBJ1-1; the D is unclear. The V end was cut by 2 bases, the J end by 11 bases, with 9 bases between. The CDR3 totals 11 residues. The germline V gene has CDR1 SEHNR and CDR2 FQNEAQ (reference sequence). The CDR3, as DNA: TGTGCCAGCAGCTTAAACCTTAGGGCTTTCTTT. This gives the protein CASSLNLRAFF. Filled out from reference TRBV7-9 and TRBJ1-1, the complete variable domain reads DTGVSQNPRHKITKRGQNVTFRCDPISEHNRLYWYRQTLGQGPEFLTYFQNEAQLEKSRLLSDRFSAERPKGSFSTLEIQRTEQGDSAMYLCASSLNLRAFFGQGTRLTVV.

V gene TRBV28 combines with J gene TRBJ2-7; 7 bases fit TRBD2. The CDR3 covers 14 residues. Trimming removed 6 bases from V and 4 bases from J; junction bases left unmatched: 9. Germline V gives CDR1 MDHEN, CDR2 SYDVKM. CDR3 DNA sequence: TGTGCCAGCAGCCGACAAGGCGGGAGATACGAGCAGTACTTC. Its translation is CASSRQGGRYEQYF.

The genes are TRBV19 and TRBJ2-7; 7 positions match TRBD2. CDR1 is LNHDA, CDR2 SQIVND, per germline (reference sequence). The trim removed 5 bases at V and 4 bases at J, leaving 8 bases unmatched. The CDR3 is 14 amino acids. This chain's CDR3 is CASSPDGAGYEQYF. The CDR3 coding sequence is TGTGCCAGTAGTCCTGACGGAGCGGGGTACGAGCAGTACTTC.

This clone was observed at least ten times. Within the sample, other DNA sequences also encode this same CDR3. This chain uses TRBV5-4 with TRBJ2-7; D is perhaps TRBD2 (5 bases). CDR3 length: 13 residues. The V and J ends lost 4 bases and 4 bases respectively, with 12 bases between them. Germline V lookup: CDR1 SGHNT, CDR2 YYREEE (reference sequence). CDR3 in amino acids: CASSPRTGYEQYF. The CDR3 DNA is TGTGCCAGCAGCCCGAGGACGGGATACGAGCAGTACTTC.

The genes are TRBV7-6 and TRBJ2-3, with 11 nucleotides matching TRBD2. Germline values: CDR1 SGHVS, CDR2 FNYEAQ. Trimming at V came to 2 bases and at J to 0 bases, leaving 10 bases not matched to a gene. There are 19 residues in the CDR3. The chain's CDR3 is CASSLPGKRTSGSTDTQYF. In DNA form, the CDR3 reads TGTGCCAGCAGCTTACCAGGGAAGCGGACTAGCGGGAGCACAGATACGCAGTATTTT.

The chain couples TRBV18 to TRBJ2-1; D ambiguous. Deletions cut 3 bases from V and 2 bases from J, with 11 bases between. Germline CDR1 and CDR2: KGHSH and LQKENI. The length of the CDR3 is 15 residues. Here the CDR3 reads CASSPSAITYNEQFF. The DNA for the CDR3 is TGTGCCAGCTCACCGTCTGCTATAACCTACAATGAGCAGTTCTTC. Full variable domain (missing parts from reference TRBV18 and TRBJ2-1): NAGVMQNPRHLVRRRGQEARLRCSPMKGHSHVYWYRQLPEEGLKFMVYLQKENIIDESGMPKERFSAEFPKEGPSILRIQQVVRGDSAAYFCASSPSAITYNEQFFGPGTRLTVL.

The chain joins TRBV30 to TRBJ2-3; the D gene is possibly TRBD2 (6 bases). The CDR3 extends over 11 amino acids. V lost 5 bases, J lost 4 bases, and 7 bases lay in between. Germline V gene lookup returns CDR1 GTSNPN and CDR2 SVGIG (reference sequence). The CDR3 protein is CAWGGSDTQYF. DNA of the CDR3: TGTGCCTGGGGGGGGTCAGATACGCAGTATTTT.

In DNA, the CDR3 is TGCGCCAGCAGCGACTCCTACGGGAGGGTCTACGAGCAGTACTTC. It specifies CASSDSYGRVYEQYF. The chain has TRBV5-1 and TRBJ2-7; TRBD2 aligns across 8 bases. From germline, CDR1 is SGHRS and CDR2 YFSETQ. This CDR3 region has 15 residues. Trimming cost V 4 bases and J 3 bases; bases outside gene matches: 9.

This chain links TRBV2 with TRBJ2-2; 12 nucleotides agree with TRBD2. There are 18 residues in the CDR3. The germline gives CDR1 SNHLY, CDR2 FYNNEI. The V and J ends lost 4 bases and 2 bases, in that order; junction bases with no gene match: 8. The CDR3 reads CASSVTGGLAGNTGELFF. In DNA form, the CDR3 reads TGTGCCAGCAGTGTTACGGGCGGACTAGCGGGAAACACCGGGGAGCTGTTTTTT.